These 9 T cell receptor beta chains were all obtained from the same sample, sequenced in a study of blood T cell repertoires in COVID-19. Method: immunoSEQ multiplex PCR; TCRdb's copy keeps in-frame clones and lacks some. The sample yields roughly 240,000 clones, 70% to 90% seen once. Sequenced: PBMCs or T cells enriched from blood (not recorded which). The receptors originated from a woman between 35 and 50 years old with acute COVID-19.

The chain joins TRBV29-1 to TRBJ2-1; TRBD1 is a possible D gene (6 bases). The germline V gene has CDR1 SQVTM and CDR2 ANQGSEA. The CDR3 contains 14 residues. The ends were cut back, 3 bases at V and 3 bases at J, with 12 bases in the middle. The CDR3 sequence: CSVERGRGYNEQFF. As DNA, the CDR3 is TGCAGCGTTGAGAGGGGCAGGGGCTACAATGAGCAGTTCTTC.

This chain uses TRBV4-3 with TRBJ1-2, with 7 bases aligning to TRBD1. The CDR3 is made up of 15 amino acids. Germline CDR1 LGHNA, CDR2 YSLEER. The ends lost 0 bases at V and 7 bases at J; junction bases unmatched: 8. CDR3 DNA: TGCGCCAGCAGCCAAGAGGCGGAGGGGGCAGGTGGCTACACCTTC. Translation: CASSQEAEGAGGYTF.

The V call is TRBV5-1, the J call TRBJ2-1; 12 positions match TRBD2. With V trimmed by 5 bases and J by 5 bases, 5 bases remained unmatched. Germline V lookup: CDR1 SGHRS, CDR2 YFSETQ. This CDR3 contains 15 residues. CDR3 sequence (DNA): TGCGCCAGCAGACCCGGACTAGCGGGAAACAATGAGCAGTTCTTC. Translation: CASRPGLAGNNEQFF. Using reference TRBV5-1 and TRBJ2-1 for the parts outside the CDR3, the full variable domain is KAGVTQTPRYLIKTRGQQVTLSCSPISGHRSVSWYQQTPGQGLQFLFEYFSETQRNKGNFPGRFSGRQFSNSRSEMNVSTLELGDSALYLCASRPGLAGNNEQFFGPGTRLTVL.

The DNA for the CDR3 is TGTGCCAGCAGGCGGGACAGGGGGCCCTCTGGAAACACCATATATTTT. Protein product: CASRRDRGPSGNTIYF. The V call is TRBV5-6, the J call TRBJ1-3, with TRBD1 matching over 12 bases. V was pared by 5 bases and J by 0 bases, with 3 bases of the junction left unmatched. The CDR3 spans 16 residues. The germline gives CDR1 SGHDT, CDR2 YYEEEE. Filled out from reference TRBV5-6 and TRBJ1-3, the complete variable domain reads DAGVTQSPTHLIKTRGQQVTLRCSPKSGHDTVSWYQQALGQGPQFIFQYYEEEERQRGNFPDRFSGHQFPNYSSELNVNALLLGDSALYLCASRRDRGPSGNTIYFGEGSWLTVV.

The gene calls are TRBV11-2 and TRBJ2-7; 12 bases line up with TRBD2. Germline CDR1 reads SGHAT; CDR2 reads FQNNGV. The V and J ends lost 5 bases and 2 bases, in that order; junction bases with no gene match: 4. The CDR3 has 15 residues. The CDR3 loop is CASSPLAGGTYEQYV. The DNA for the CDR3 is TGTGCCAGCAGCCCACTAGCGGGAGGCACCTACGAGCAGTACGTC.

CDR3 protein: CATSDQQGARETQYF. The CDR3 DNA reads as TGTGCCACCAGTGATCAACAGGGGGCGAGGGAGACCCAGTACTTC. This chain links TRBV24-1 with TRBJ2-5; 9 bases are shared with TRBD1. The CDR3 covers 15 residues. J lost 5 bases, V lost 3 bases, and 6 bases had no gene match. CDR1 and CDR2 (germline): KGHDR, SFDVKD.

This clone has just a few counts. This sequence joins TRBV24-1 and TRBJ1-5, with D possibly being TRBD1 (6 bases). The CDR3 is 15 amino acids. CDR1 is KGHDR and CDR2 is SFDVKD in the germline V gene. V was trimmed by 2 bases and J by 4 bases, leaving 11 bases between them. CDR3 sequence reads: CATSDSGGGNQPQHF. DNA for the CDR3: TGTGCCACCAGTGATTCGGGGGGCGGGAATCAGCCCCAGCATTTT.

This clone has just one count. The J gene is TRBJ2-3, the V gene TRBV5-1; 11 bases line up with TRBD2. Looked up from germline, CDR1 is SGHRS and CDR2 is YFSETQ. This CDR3 spans 17 amino acids. Trimming took 0 bases from V and 2 from J; bases not matched to a gene: 5. CDR3 in amino acids: CASSLAPTSGVTDTQYF. The DNA for the CDR3 is TGCGCCAGCAGCTTGGCGCCGACTAGCGGGGTCACAGATACGCAGTATTTT.

This chain uses TRBV6-2 or TRBV6-3 with TRBJ1-5; D remains unclear. Germline V gives CDR1 MNHEY, CDR2 SVGEGT. Between the trimmed V and J ends, which lost 2 bases and 9 bases, there was a span of 11 bases. CDR3 size: 13 residues. CDR3 nucleotides: TGTGCCAGCAGTTACCTCGGGGTCAGGCCCCAGCATTTT. Protein: CASSYLGVRPQHF.